This T cell receptor beta chain was sequenced for a study of response to subunit inactivated influenza vaccine. Each CDR3 protein is one row after TCRdb ran MiXCR on the RT-PCR reads. This table has 630,000 or so distinct CDR3 sequences, 15% to 18% appearing once. CDR3 length: 13 residues. The germline V gene encodes CDR1 DFQATT and CDR2 SNEGSKA (reference sequence). The ends lost 6 bases at V and 1 base at J; junction bases unmatched: 4. The genes are TRBV20-1 and TRBJ2-3; TRBD1 agrees at 7 bases. This specimen was PBMCs from blood, taken roughly 12 days after vaccination. The TCR was taken from a man aged 50 or older who received an inactivated influenza vaccine. This chain's CDR3 is CSATGDGTDTQYF. In nucleotides, the CDR3 is TGCAGTGCAACAGGGGACGGCACAGATACGCAGTATTTT.